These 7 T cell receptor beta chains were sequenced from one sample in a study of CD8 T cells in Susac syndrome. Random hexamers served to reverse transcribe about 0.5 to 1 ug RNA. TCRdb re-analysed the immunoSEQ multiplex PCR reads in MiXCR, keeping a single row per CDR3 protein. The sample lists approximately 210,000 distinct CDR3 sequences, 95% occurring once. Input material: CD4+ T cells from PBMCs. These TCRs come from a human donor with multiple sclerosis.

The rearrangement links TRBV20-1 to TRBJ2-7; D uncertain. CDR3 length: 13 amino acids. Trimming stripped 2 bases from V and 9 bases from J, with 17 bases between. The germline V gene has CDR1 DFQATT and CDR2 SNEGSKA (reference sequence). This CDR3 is CSARRGATDGQYF. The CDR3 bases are TGCAGTGCTAGAAGAGGCGCAACCGACGGGCAGTACTTC.

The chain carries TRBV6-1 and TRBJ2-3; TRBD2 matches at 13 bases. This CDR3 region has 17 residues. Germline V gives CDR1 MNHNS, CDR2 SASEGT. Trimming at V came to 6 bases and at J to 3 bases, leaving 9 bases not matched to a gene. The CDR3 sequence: CASSTLAGGPSTDTQYF. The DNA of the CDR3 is TGTGCCAGCAGCACACTAGCGGGGGGGCCAAGTACAGATACGCAGTATTTT.

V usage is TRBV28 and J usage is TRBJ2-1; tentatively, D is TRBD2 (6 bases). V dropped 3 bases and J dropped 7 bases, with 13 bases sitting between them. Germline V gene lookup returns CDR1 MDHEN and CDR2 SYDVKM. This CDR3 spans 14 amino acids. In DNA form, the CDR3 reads TGTGCCAGCAGTTTGGCCGGGGACTGGAATGAGCAGTTCTTC. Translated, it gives CASSLAGDWNEQFF. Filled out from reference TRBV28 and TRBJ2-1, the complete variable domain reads DVKVTQSSRYLVKRTGEKVFLECVQDMDHENMFWYRQDPGLGLRLIYFSYDVKMKEKGDIPEGYSVSREKKERFSLILESASTNQTSMYLCASSLAGDWNEQFFGPGTRLTVL.

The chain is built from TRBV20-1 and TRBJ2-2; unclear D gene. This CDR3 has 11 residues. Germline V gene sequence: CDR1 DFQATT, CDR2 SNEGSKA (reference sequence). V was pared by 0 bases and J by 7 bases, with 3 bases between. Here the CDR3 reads CSAREDGELFF. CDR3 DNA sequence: TGCAGTGCTAGAGAGGACGGGGAGCTGTTTTTT.

CDR3 protein: CASSLTGTTNQPQHF. CDR3 nucleotide sequence: TGCGCCAGCAGCTTGACAGGGACTACCAATCAGCCCCAGCATTTT. The gene calls are TRBV4-1 and TRBJ1-5; 7 bases line up with TRBD1. The CDR3 contains 15 residues. V shed 5 bases, J shed 3 bases, and the junction held 7 bases outside the gene matches. CDR1 and CDR2 (germline): MGHRA, YSYEKL.

The CDR3 sequence is CASSKTDYGYTF. The CDR3 nucleotides are TGTGCCAGCAGCAAGACAGACTATGGCTACACCTTC. The chain couples TRBV6-5 to TRBJ1-2, with D maybe TRBD1 (5 bases). Germline CDR1 and CDR2: MNHEY and SVGAGI. The CDR3 sequence is 12 residues long. Trimming pared 6 bases from V and 3 bases from J, leaving 8 bases between.

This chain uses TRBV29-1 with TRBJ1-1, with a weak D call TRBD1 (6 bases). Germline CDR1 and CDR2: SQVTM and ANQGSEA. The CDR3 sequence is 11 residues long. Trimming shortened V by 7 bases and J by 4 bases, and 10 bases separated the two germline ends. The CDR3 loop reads CSARTVTEAFF. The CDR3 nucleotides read TGCAGCGCTCGGACAGTCACTGAAGCTTTCTTT.